This T cell receptor (beta chain) was identified during a study of control samples from healthy donors and cancer patients. Generated by immunoSEQ multiplex PCR, the TCRdb table keeps only in-frame clones and is missing some. The data hold around 140,000 clones, with 75% to 95% observed a single time. The CDR3 consists of 15 residues. Germline V gene data show CDR1 as MNHEY and CDR2 as SVGAGI. Trimming cost V 7 bases and J 0 bases, with 16 bases left between them. The sequenced material came from blood. The V gene is TRBV6-5, the J gene TRBJ2-7; D remains ambiguous. The TCR sequence derives from a young man in good health. The CDR3 is CASKQRVGYSYEQYF. The DNA of the CDR3 is TGTGCCAGCAAACAAAGGGTGGGGTACTCCTACGAGCAGTACTTC.